The rows below give T cell receptor beta chains drawn from one sample of a study of T cell responses to AZD1222 COVID-19 vaccine. Produced via immunoSEQ multiplex PCR; TCRdb's table is partial and in-frame only. The repertoire has some 100,000 clones, roughly 89% of them found once; the top ten carry 3% to 3.5%. The material was peripheral blood, obtained on day 0 of AZD1222 vaccination. The receptors shown here come from an adult in good health. The CDR3 runs from the conserved cysteine through the conserved F or W. D genes are given only for firm matches. Not all rows give a size; the values are once, few, many and, for expanded clones, a class.

abundance	d_gene	j_gene	v_gene	CDR3aa	CDR3nt
NA	NA	TRBJ2-2	TRBV3-1/TRBV3-2	CASSQVYGQVNTGELFF	TGTGCCAGCAGCCAAGTGTATGGACAAGTTAACACCGGGGAGCTGTTTTTT
once	NA	TRBJ2-7	TRBV7-9	CASSSRTAENEQYF	TGTGCCAGCAGCTCGAGGACGGCTGAAAACGAGCAGTACTTC
NA	NA	TRBJ1-1	TRBV7-8	CASSLGGQTEAFF	TGTGCCAGCAGCTTAGGGGGACAAACTGAAGCTTTCTTT
NA	NA	TRBJ1-1	TRBV15	CATSRTLNTEAFF	TGTGCCACCAGTCGGACGTTGAACACTGAAGCTTTCTTT
NA	NA	TRBJ2-3	TRBV7-9	CASRTGPTDTQYF	TGTGCCAGCAGGACAGGTCCCACAGATACGCAGTATTTT
NA	TRBD1	TRBJ2-1	TRBV28	CASTLGQVTEQFF	TGTGCCAGCACTTTGGGACAGGTTACTGAGCAGTTCTTC
NA	TRBD1	TRBJ2-2	TRBV18	CASSRGTGQGTGELFF	TGTGCCAGCTCACGGGGCACGGGACAGGGCACCGGGGAGCTGTTTTTT
NA	NA	TRBJ2-1	TRBV5-8	CASSLTGSNEQFF	TGTGCCAGCAGCTTGACAGGTAGTAATGAGCAGTTCTTC
once	NA	TRBJ2-5	TRBV3-1/TRBV3-2	CASSSRTADQETQYF	TGTGCCAGCAGCTCGCGGACAGCTGACCAAGAGACCCAGTACTTC
NA	NA	TRBJ2-1	TRBV18	CASSPSLNEQFF	TGTGCCAGCTCACCTTCCCTAAATGAGCAGTTCTTC
NA	NA	TRBJ1-6	TRBV7-9	CASSLPDSPLHF	TGTGCCAGCAGCTTACCGGATTCACCCCTCCACTTT
NA	NA	TRBJ1-1	TRBV7-2	CASSLRGGPTEAFF	TGTGCCAGCAGCTTACGTGGAGGGCCCACTGAAGCTTTCTTT
NA	NA	TRBJ1-1	TRBV6-2/TRBV6-3	CASSYLGQAAFF	TGTGCCAGCAGTTACTTGGGCCAGGCTGCTTTCTTT
NA	NA	TRBJ1-2	TRBV6-5	CASSLDRSSYGYTF	TGTGCCAGCAGTTTGGACAGATCGAGCTATGGCTACACCTTC
NA	NA	TRBJ1-2	TRBV27	CASSKGDFYYGYTF	TGTGCCAGCAGCAAAGGGGATTTCTACTATGGCTACACCTTC
NA	NA	TRBJ1-2	TRBV29-1	CSVEGSGGGLNNYGYTF	TGCAGCGTTGAAGGGTCGGGCGGAGGGCTAAATAACTATGGCTACACCTTC
few	NA	TRBJ2-5	TRBV7-9	CASSLVLGGTQYF	TGTGCCAGCAGCTTAGTTCTGGGAGGGACCCAGTACTTC
NA	NA	TRBJ2-5	TRBV7-8	CASSILIETQYF	TGTGCCAGCAGTATCCTGATCGAGACCCAGTACTTC
NA	TRBD1	TRBJ2-3	TRBV3-1/TRBV3-2	CASSQGPLGTGSYTDTQYF	TGTGCCAGCAGCCAAGGCCCCCTCGGGACAGGTTCTTACACAGATACGCAGTATTTT
NA	TRBD1	TRBJ2-2	TRBV9	CASSVASVGQGTGELFF	TGTGCCAGCAGCGTAGCTAGTGTAGGACAGGGCACCGGGGAGCTGTTTTTT
NA	NA	TRBJ1-5	TRBV6-5	CASRAQGPSNQPQHF	TGTGCCAGCAGAGCTCAGGGCCCTAGCAATCAGCCCCAGCATTTT
few	NA	TRBJ1-3	TRBV19	CASSISALSGNTIYF	TGTGCCAGTAGTATTTCGGCTCTCTCTGGAAACACCATATATTTT
NA	NA	TRBJ1-2	TRBV7-8	CASSLNQGYGYTF	TGTGCCAGCAGCTTAAACCAGGGCTATGGCTACACCTTC
NA	TRBD1	TRBJ1-5	TRBV6-4	CASSLGQRYYSNQPQHF	TGTGCCAGCAGTTTGGGACAGAGATACTATAGCAATCAGCCCCAGCATTTT
NA	NA	TRBJ1-1	TRBV3-1/TRBV3-2	CASSQGVHPQAEAFF	TGTGCCAGCAGCCAAGGGGTCCACCCACAAGCTGAAGCTTTCTTT
few	NA	TRBJ1-4	TRBV2	CASSVSQGSEKLFF	TGTGCCAGCAGTGTAAGTCAGGGCTCGGAAAAACTGTTTTTT
NA	NA	TRBJ2-7	TRBV5-1	CASSLGPEIGHPYEQYF	TGCGCCAGCAGCTTGGGACCAGAGATTGGGCATCCCTACGAGCAGTACTTC
NA	NA	TRBJ2-6	TRBV18	CASSPPGGPGANVLTF	TGTGCCAGCTCACCACCGGGGGGCCCTGGGGCCAACGTCCTGACTTTC
NA	NA	TRBJ1-4	TRBV5-5	CASSSVFREKLFF	TGTGCCAGCAGCAGCGTCTTTCGGGAAAAACTGTTTTTT
NA	NA	TRBJ1-5	TRBV6-2/TRBV6-3	CASSEARGINQPQHF	TGTGCCAGCAGTGAGGCGAGGGGAATCAATCAGCCCCAGCATTTT
NA	NA	TRBJ1-5	TRBV5-5	CASSGTQWTPYQPQHF	TGTGCCAGCAGCGGGACCCAATGGACGCCGTATCAGCCCCAGCATTTT
NA	NA	TRBJ1-4	TRBV11-1	CASSWSDSANEKLFF	TGTGCCAGCAGCTGGAGCGACAGCGCCAATGAAAAACTGTTTTTT
NA	NA	TRBJ2-5	TRBV28	CASSTRDNLGETQYF	TGTGCCAGCAGTACCCGGGACAATCTAGGGGAGACCCAGTACTTC
NA	NA	TRBJ1-5	TRBV15	CATSRDNQPQHF	TGTGCCACCAGCAGAGACAATCAGCCCCAGCATTTT
NA	NA	TRBJ2-1	TRBV7-2	CASSLAPNSGQFF	TGTGCCAGCAGCTTAGCCCCCAACTCCGGGCAGTTCTTC
NA	NA	TRBJ2-3	TRBV2	CASSEVRDINTQYF	TGTGCCAGCAGTGAAGTTCGGGACATAAATACGCAGTATTTT
NA	TRBD2	TRBJ2-5	TRBV4-3	CASSQRGRGQTQYF	TGCGCCAGCAGCCAACGCGGGAGGGGGCAGACCCAGTACTTC
NA	NA	TRBJ2-7	TRBV11-2	CASSLGMWEQYF	TGTGCCAGCAGCTTAGGGATGTGGGAGCAGTACTTC
NA	NA	TRBJ1-1	TRBV13	CASSLGFVGRRTEAFF	TGTGCCAGCAGCTTAGGATTCGTAGGGAGACGCACTGAAGCTTTCTTT
few	TRBD1	TRBJ1-5	TRBV6-2/TRBV6-3	CASSYWDSSNQPQHF	TGTGCCAGCAGTTACTGGGACAGCAGCAATCAGCCCCAGCATTTT